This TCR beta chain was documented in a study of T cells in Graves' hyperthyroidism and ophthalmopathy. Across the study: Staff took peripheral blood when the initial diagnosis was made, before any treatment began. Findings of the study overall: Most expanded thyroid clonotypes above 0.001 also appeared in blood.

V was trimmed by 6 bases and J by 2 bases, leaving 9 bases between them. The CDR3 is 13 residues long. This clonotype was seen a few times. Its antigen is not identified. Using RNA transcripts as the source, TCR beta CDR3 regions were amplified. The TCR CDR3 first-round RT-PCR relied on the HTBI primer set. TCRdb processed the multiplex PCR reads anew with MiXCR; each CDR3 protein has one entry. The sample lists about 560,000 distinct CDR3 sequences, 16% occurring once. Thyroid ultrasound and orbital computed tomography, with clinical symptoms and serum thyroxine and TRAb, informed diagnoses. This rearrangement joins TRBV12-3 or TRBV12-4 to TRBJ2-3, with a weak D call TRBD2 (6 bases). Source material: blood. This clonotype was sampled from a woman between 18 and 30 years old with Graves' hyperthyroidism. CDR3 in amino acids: CASRGLLTDTQYF. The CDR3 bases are TGTGCCAGCAGGGGACTCCTCACAGATACGCAGTATTTT.